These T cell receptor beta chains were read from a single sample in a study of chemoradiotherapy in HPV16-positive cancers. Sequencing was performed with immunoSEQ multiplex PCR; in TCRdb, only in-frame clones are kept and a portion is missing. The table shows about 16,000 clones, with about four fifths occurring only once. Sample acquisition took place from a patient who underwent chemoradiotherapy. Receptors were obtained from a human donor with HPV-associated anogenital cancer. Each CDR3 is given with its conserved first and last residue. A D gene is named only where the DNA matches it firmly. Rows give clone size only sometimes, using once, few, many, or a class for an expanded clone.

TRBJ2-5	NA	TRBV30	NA	CAWSVRGTQYF	TGTGCCTGGAGTGTTCGAGGGACCCAGTACTTC
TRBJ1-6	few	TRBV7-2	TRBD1	CASSPPGQGSISPLHF	TGTGCCAGCAGCCCACCGGGACAGGGATCGATCTCACCCCTCCACTTT
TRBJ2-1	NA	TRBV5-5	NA	CASSLSGSGAYNEQFF	TGTGCCAGCAGCTTGTCAGGGTCGGGAGCCTACAATGAGCAGTTCTTC
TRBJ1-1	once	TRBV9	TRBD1	CASSRWTGGVSTEAFF	TGTGCCAGCAGCCGTTGGACAGGGGGCGTTAGCACTGAAGCTTTCTTT
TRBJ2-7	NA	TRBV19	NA	CASSKGDPLSFYEQYF	TGTGCCAGTAGTAAAGGGGACCCCCTCTCATTCTACGAGCAGTACTTC
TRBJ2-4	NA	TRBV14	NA	CASSQIRGKNIQYF	TGTGCCAGCAGCCAGATTAGGGGGAAAAACATTCAGTACTTC
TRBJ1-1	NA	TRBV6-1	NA	CASSPQQSSATEAFF	TGTGCCAGCAGTCCGCAACAGTCTAGCGCGACTGAAGCTTTCTTT
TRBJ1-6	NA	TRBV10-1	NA	CASSDRPPQGDNSPLHF	TGCGCCAGCAGTGACCGGCCACCGCAGGGAGATAATTCACCCCTCCACTTT
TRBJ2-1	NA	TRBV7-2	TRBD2	CASKAGGHYNEQFF	TGTGCATCGAAAGCGGGGGGTCACTACAATGAGCAGTTCTTC
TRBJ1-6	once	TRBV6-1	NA	CASTRAEGSSPLHF	TGTGCCAGCACCCGGGCCGAGGGCTCTTCACCCCTCCACTTT
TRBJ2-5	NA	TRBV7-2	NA	CASSLMGAGVQETQYF	TGTGCCAGCAGCTTAATGGGGGCCGGGGTCCAAGAGACCCAGTACTTC
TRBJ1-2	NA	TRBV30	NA	CAWRGTVPGPRKKNYGYTF	TGTGCCTGGAGAGGGACGGTTCCGGGACCGAGAAAAAAGAACTATGGCTACACCTTC
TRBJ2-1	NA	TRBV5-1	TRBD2	CASSQAGGQLYNEQFF	TGCGCCAGCAGCCAAGCGGGGGGACAACTGTACAATGAGCAGTTCTTC
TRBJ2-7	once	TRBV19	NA	CASSIGLGSYEQYF	TGTGCCAGTAGTATAGGGCTGGGTTCCTACGAGCAGTACTTC
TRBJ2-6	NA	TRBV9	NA	CASSPQPPTDYSGANVLTF	TGTGCCAGCAGCCCACAGCCCCCGACAGACTACTCTGGGGCCAACGTCCTGACTTTC
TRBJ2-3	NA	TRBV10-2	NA	CASTWGVGLNTDTQYF	TGCGCCAGCACCTGGGGGGTCGGACTAAACACAGATACGCAGTATTTT
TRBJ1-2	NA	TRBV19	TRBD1	CASSIGQGHYGYTF	TGTGCCAGTAGTATCGGACAGGGACACTATGGCTACACCTTC
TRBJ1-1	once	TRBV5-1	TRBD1	CASSLRTGVNLNTEAFF	TGCGCCAGCAGCTTGAGGACAGGAGTTAATCTGAACACTGAAGCTTTCTTT
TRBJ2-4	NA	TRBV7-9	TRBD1	CASSVQGPQRAKNIQYF	TGTGCCAGCAGCGTACAGGGGCCCCAGCGGGCCAAAAACATTCAGTACTTC
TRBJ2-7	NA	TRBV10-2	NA	CASSTGTSRDPYEQYF	TGCGCCAGCAGCACCGGGACTTCACGAGACCCCTACGAGCAGTACTTC
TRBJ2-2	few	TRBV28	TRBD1	CASSTGQEINTGELFF	TGTGCCAGCAGTACCGGACAGGAGATTAACACCGGGGAGCTGTTTTTT
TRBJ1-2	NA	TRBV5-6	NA	CASSQWGVGLNYGYTF	TGTGCCAGCAGCCAATGGGGGGTGGGCCTTAACTATGGCTACACCTTC
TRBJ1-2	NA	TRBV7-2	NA	CASSGGGTLANYGYTF	TGTGCCAGCAGCGGAGGCGGGACACTTGCTAACTATGGCTACACCTTC
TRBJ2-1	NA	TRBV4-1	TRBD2	CASSQDPRKRGGNEQFF	TGCGCCAGCAGCCAAGATCCGAGGAAGCGGGGGGGCAATGAGCAGTTCTTC
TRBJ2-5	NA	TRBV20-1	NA	CSAREGETQYF	TGCAGTGCTAGAGAGGGAGAGACCCAGTACTTC
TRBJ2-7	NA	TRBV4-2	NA	CASRKEDGTYEQYF	TGTGCCAGCAGAAAGGAGGACGGTACCTACGAGCAGTACTTC
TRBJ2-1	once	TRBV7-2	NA	CASSRDRYNEQFF	TGTGCCAGCAGTAGAGACAGATACAATGAGCAGTTCTTC
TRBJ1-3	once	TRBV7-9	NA	CASSLDTFSAANTIYF	TGTGCCAGCAGCTTAGACACCTTTTCGGCGGCGAACACCATATATTTT
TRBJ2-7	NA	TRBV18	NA	CASSPIHGYEQYF	TGTGCCAGCTCACCTATACACGGCTACGAGCAGTACTTC
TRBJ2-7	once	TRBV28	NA	CASSKGGDAYEQYF	TGTGCCAGCAGTAAGGGCGGGGACGCCTACGAGCAGTACTTC
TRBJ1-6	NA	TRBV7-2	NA	CASSLRQGESPLHF	TGTGCCAGCAGCTTAAGGCAGGGCGAATCACCCCTCCACTTT
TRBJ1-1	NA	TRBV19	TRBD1	CASSAQGGAEAFF	TGTGCCAGTAGTGCGCAGGGGGGGGCTGAAGCTTTCTTT
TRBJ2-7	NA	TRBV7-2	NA	CASSSYPGEQYF	TGTGCCAGCAGCTCGTACCCGGGCGAGCAGTACTTC
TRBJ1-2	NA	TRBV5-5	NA	CASTPGPYGGRNYGYTF	TGTGCCAGCACCCCAGGTCCATATGGGGGGCGCAACTATGGCTACACCTTC
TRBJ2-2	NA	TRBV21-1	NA	CASRVPGLAGGLTGELFF	TGTGCCAGCAGAGTCCCGGGACTAGCGGGGGGGCTAACCGGGGAGCTGTTTTTT
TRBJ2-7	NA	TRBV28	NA	CASRPMTRTYEQYF	TGTGCCAGCAGGCCGATGACTAGAACCTACGAGCAGTACTTC
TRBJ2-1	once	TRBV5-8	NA	CASSLVTERHHNEQFF	TGTGCCAGCAGCTTGGTTACAGAGCGCCACCACAATGAGCAGTTCTTC
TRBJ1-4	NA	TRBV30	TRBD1	CAWGKGAATNEKLFF	TGTGCCTGGGGAAAGGGGGCCGCAACTAATGAAAAACTGTTTTTT
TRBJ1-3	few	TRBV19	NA	CASSISAVGSGNTIYF	TGTGCCAGTAGTATTTCAGCCGTGGGGTCTGGAAACACCATATATTTT
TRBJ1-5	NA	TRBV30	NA	CAWSPGSNQPQHF	TGTGCCTGGAGTCCAGGGAGCAATCAGCCCCAGCATTTT
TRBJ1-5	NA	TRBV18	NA	CASSPDNRRNQPQHF	TGTGCCAGCTCACCCGATAACAGACGAAATCAGCCCCAGCATTTT
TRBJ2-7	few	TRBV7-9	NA	CASSWDYEQYF	TGTGCCAGCAGCTGGGACTACGAGCAGTACTTC
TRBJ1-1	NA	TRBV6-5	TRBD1	CASKRDREAEAFF	TGTGCCAGCAAACGGGACAGGGAAGCTGAAGCTTTCTTT
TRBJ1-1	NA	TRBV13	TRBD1	CASSSNRGDTEAFF	TGTGCCAGCAGCTCTAACAGGGGAGACACTGAAGCTTTCTTT
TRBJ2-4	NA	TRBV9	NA	CASSVTSRDIQYF	TGTGCCAGCAGCGTAACTAGCAGGGACATTCAGTACTTC
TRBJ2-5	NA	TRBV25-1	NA	CASSDFYEGVEETQYF	TGTGCCAGCAGTGACTTCTACGAGGGGGTGGAAGAGACCCAGTACTTC
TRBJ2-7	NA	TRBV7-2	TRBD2	CASSLSLPGLAVYEQYF	TGTGCCAGCAGCTTAAGTCTTCCCGGACTAGCGGTCTACGAGCAGTACTTC